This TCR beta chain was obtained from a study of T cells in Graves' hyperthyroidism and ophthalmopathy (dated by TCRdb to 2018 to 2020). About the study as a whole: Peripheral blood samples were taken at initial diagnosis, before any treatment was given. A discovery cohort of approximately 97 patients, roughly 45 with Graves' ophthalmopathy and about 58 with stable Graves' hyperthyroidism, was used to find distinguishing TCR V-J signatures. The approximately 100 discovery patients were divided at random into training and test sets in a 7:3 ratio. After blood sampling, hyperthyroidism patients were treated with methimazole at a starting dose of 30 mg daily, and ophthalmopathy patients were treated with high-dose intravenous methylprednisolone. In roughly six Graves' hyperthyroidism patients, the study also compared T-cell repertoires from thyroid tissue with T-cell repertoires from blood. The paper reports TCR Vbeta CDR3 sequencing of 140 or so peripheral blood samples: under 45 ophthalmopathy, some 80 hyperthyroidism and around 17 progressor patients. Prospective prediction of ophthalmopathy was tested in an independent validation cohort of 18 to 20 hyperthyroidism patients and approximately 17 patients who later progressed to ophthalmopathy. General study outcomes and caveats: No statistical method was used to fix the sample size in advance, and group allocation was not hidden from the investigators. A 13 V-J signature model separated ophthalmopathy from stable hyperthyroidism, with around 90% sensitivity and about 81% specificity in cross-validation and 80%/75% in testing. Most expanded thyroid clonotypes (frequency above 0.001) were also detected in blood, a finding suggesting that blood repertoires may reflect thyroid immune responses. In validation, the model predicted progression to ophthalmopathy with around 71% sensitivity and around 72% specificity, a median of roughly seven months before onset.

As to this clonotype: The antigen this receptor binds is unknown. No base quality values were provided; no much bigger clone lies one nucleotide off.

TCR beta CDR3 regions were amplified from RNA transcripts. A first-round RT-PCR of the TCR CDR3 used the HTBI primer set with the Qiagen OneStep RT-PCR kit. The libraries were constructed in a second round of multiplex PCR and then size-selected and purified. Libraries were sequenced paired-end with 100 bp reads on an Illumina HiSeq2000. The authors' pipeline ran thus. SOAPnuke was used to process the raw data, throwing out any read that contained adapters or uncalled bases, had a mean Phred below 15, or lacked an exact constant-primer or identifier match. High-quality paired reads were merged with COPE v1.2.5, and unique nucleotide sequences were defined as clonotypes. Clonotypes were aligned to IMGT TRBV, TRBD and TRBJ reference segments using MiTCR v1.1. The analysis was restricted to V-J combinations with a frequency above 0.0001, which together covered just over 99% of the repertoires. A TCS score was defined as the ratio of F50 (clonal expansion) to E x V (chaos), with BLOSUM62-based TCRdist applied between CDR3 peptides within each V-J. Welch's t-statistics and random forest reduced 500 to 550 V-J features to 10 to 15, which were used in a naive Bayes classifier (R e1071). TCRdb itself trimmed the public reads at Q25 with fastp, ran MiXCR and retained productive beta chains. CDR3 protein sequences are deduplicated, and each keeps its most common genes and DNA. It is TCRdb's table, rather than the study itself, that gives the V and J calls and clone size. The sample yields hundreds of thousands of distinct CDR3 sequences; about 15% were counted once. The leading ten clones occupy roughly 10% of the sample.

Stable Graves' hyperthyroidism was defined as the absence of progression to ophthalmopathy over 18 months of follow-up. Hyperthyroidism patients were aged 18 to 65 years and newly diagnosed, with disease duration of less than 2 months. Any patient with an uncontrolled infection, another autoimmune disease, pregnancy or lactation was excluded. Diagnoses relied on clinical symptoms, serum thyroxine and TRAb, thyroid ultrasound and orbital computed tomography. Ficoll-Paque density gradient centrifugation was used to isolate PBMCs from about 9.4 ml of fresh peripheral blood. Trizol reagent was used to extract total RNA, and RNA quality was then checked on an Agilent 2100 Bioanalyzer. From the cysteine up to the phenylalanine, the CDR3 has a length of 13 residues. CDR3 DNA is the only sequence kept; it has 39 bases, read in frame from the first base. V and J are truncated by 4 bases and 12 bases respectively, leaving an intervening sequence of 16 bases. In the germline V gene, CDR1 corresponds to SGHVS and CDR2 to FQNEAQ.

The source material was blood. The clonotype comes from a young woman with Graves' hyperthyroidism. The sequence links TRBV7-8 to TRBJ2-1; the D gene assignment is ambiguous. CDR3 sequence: CASSSARKISQFF. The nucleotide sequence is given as TGTGCCAGCAGCTCGGCCAGGAAAATCTCGCAGTTCTTC.